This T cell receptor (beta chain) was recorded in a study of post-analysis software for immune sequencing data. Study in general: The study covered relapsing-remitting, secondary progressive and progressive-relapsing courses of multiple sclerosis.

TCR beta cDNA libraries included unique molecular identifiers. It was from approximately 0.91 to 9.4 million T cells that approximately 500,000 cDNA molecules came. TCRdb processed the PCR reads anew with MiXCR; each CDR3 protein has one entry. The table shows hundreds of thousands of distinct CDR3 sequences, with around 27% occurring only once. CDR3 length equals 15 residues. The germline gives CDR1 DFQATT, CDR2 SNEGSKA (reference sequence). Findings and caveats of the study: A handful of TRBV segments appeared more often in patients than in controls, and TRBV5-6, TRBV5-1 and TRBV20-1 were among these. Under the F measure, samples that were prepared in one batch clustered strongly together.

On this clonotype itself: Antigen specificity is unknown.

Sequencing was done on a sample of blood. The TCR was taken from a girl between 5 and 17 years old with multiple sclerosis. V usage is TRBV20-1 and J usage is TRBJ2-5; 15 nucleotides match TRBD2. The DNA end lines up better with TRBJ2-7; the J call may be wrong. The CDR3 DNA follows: TGCAGTGCTAGAGATGGGACTAGCGGGAGGTACGAGCAGTACTTC. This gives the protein CSARDGTSGRYEQYF.